These T cell receptor beta chains were read from a single sample in a study of early T cells in non-severe SARS-CoV-2 infection. One entry per CDR3 protein, called by TCRdb with MiXCR from the 5' RACE reads. The sample lists about 97,000 distinct CDR3 sequences, about 10% occurring once. The material sequenced was whole blood, taken at baseline. These receptor sequences come from an adult who was a healthcare worker with PCR-confirmed SARS-CoV-2 infection or an uninfected control (not recorded which). Each CDR3 is given with its conserved first and last residue. The order of the fields is clone size, V gene, CDR3 length, J gene, D gene, CDR3 protein, CDR3 DNA. A D gene is named only where the DNA matches it firmly. Only part of the rows carry a size: once, few, many, or a class if the clone is expanded.

abundance: many; v_gene: TRBV20-1; len: 15; j_gene: TRBJ1-1; d_gene: NA; CDR3aa: CSARDRGAQNTEAFF; CDR3nt: TGCAGTGCTAGAGATCGAGGGGCGCAGAACACTGAAGCTTTCTTT
abundance: NA; v_gene: TRBV5-1; len: 15; j_gene: TRBJ2-1; d_gene: TRBD1; CDR3aa: CASSSRQGGYNEQFF; CDR3nt: TGCGCCAGCAGCTCGAGACAGGGGGGCTACAATGAGCAGTTCTTC
abundance: NA; v_gene: TRBV7-8; len: 16; j_gene: TRBJ2-2; d_gene: TRBD1; CDR3aa: CASSTNRDRGSGELFF; CDR3nt: TGTGCCAGCAGCACCAACCGGGACAGGGGCTCCGGGGAGCTGTTTTTT
abundance: NA; v_gene: TRBV11-2; len: 16; j_gene: TRBJ2-7; d_gene: TRBD1; CDR3aa: CASRNLVGTGNYKQYF; CDR3nt: TGTGCCAGCAGGAATCTCGTGGGGACAGGGAACTACAAGCAGTACTTC
abundance: NA; v_gene: TRBV29-1; len: 11; j_gene: TRBJ2-1; d_gene: NA; CDR3aa: CSVVVSGEQFF; CDR3nt: TGCAGCGTTGTAGTTTCGGGTGAGCAGTTCTTC
abundance: NA; v_gene: TRBV11-2; len: 14; j_gene: TRBJ2-3; d_gene: NA; CDR3aa: CASSLDSGTDTQYF; CDR3nt: TGTGCCAGCAGCTTAGATTCGGGGACAGATACGCAGTATTTT
abundance: NA; v_gene: TRBV5-1; len: 14; j_gene: TRBJ2-1; d_gene: NA; CDR3aa: CASSLRGDLGEQFF; CDR3nt: TGCGCCAGCAGCTTACGGGGAGATCTAGGTGAGCAGTTCTTC
abundance: NA; v_gene: TRBV7-2; len: 15; j_gene: TRBJ2-7; d_gene: TRBD2; CDR3aa: CASSLEASGFYEQYF; CDR3nt: TGTGCCAGCAGCTTAGAGGCTAGCGGTTTCTACGAGCAGTACTTC
abundance: few; v_gene: TRBV18; len: 14; j_gene: TRBJ2-7; d_gene: TRBD2; CDR3aa: CASSPSGITYEQYF; CDR3nt: TGTGCCAGCTCTCCCAGCGGGATCACGTACGAGCAGTACTTC
abundance: NA; v_gene: TRBV10-2; len: 14; j_gene: TRBJ1-5; d_gene: TRBD1; CDR3aa: CASSDGQGYQPQHF; CDR3nt: TGCGCCAGCAGCGACGGACAGGGCTATCAGCCCCAGCATTTT
abundance: NA; v_gene: TRBV5-1; len: 15; j_gene: TRBJ1-1; d_gene: TRBD1; CDR3aa: CASSLTQGADTEAFF; CDR3nt: TGCGCCAGCAGCTTGACCCAGGGGGCTGACACTGAAGCTTTCTTT
abundance: few; v_gene: TRBV27; len: 11; j_gene: TRBJ2-7; d_gene: NA; CDR3aa: CASSSTREQYF; CDR3nt: TGTGCCAGCAGTTCGACGCGCGAGCAGTACTTC
abundance: few; v_gene: TRBV29-1; len: 13; j_gene: TRBJ1-1; d_gene: NA; CDR3aa: CSVTGFRNTEAFF; CDR3nt: TGCAGCGTTACAGGGTTCCGGAACACTGAAGCTTTCTTT
abundance: many; v_gene: TRBV14; len: 16; j_gene: TRBJ1-5; d_gene: NA; CDR3aa: CASSQDPDYSNQPQHF; CDR3nt: TGTGCCAGCAGCCAAGATCCGGACTATAGCAATCAGCCCCAGCATTTT
abundance: NA; v_gene: TRBV3-1; len: 15; j_gene: TRBJ2-1; d_gene: NA; CDR3aa: CASSRGVDSYNEQFF; CDR3nt: TGTGCCAGCAGCCGAGGGGTGGACAGCTACAATGAGCAGTTCTTC
abundance: once; v_gene: TRBV7-2; len: 16; j_gene: TRBJ2-1; d_gene: TRBD2; CDR3aa: CASSLAQLAGGHEQFF; CDR3nt: TGTGCCAGCAGCTTAGCCCAACTAGCGGGGGGGCATGAGCAGTTCTTC
abundance: NA; v_gene: TRBV7-2; len: 13; j_gene: TRBJ1-1; d_gene: TRBD1; CDR3aa: CASRGTGSTEAFF; CDR3nt: TGTGCCAGCAGGGGGACAGGGTCAACTGAAGCTTTCTTT
abundance: few; v_gene: TRBV20-1; len: 13; j_gene: TRBJ2-7; d_gene: TRBD1; CDR3aa: CSARQGRAYEQYF; CDR3nt: TGCAGTGCCAGACAGGGAAGGGCCTACGAGCAGTACTTC
abundance: NA; v_gene: TRBV25-1; len: 12; j_gene: TRBJ1-6; d_gene: NA; CDR3aa: CASSRVGSPLHF; CDR3nt: TGTGCCAGCAGCAGAGTCGGTTCACCCCTCCACTTT
abundance: many; v_gene: TRBV4-1; len: 16; j_gene: TRBJ2-3; d_gene: TRBD2; CDR3aa: CASSQGTSGNTDTQYF; CDR3nt: TGCGCCAGCAGCCAAGGGACTAGCGGGAATACAGATACGCAGTATTTT
abundance: many; v_gene: TRBV2; len: 11; j_gene: TRBJ2-5; d_gene: NA; CDR3aa: CASSYQETQYF; CDR3nt: TGTGCCAGCAGCTACCAAGAGACCCAGTACTTC
abundance: NA; v_gene: TRBV6-1; len: 15; j_gene: TRBJ1-5; d_gene: NA; CDR3aa: CASSEGRGNHQPQHF; CDR3nt: TGTGCCAGCAGTGAAGGCAGGGGTAACCATCAGCCCCAGCATTTT
abundance: few; v_gene: TRBV7-8; len: 14; j_gene: TRBJ2-1; d_gene: NA; CDR3aa: CASSFSGAYNEQFF; CDR3nt: TGTGCCAGCAGCTTCAGTGGAGCCTACAATGAGCAGTTCTTC
abundance: many; v_gene: TRBV20-1; len: 10; j_gene: TRBJ2-1; d_gene: NA; CDR3aa: CSARNNEQFF; CDR3nt: TGCAGTGCCAGAAACAATGAGCAGTTCTTC
abundance: NA; v_gene: TRBV5-1; len: 16; j_gene: TRBJ1-1; d_gene: NA; CDR3aa: CASSLAVSTANTEAFF; CDR3nt: TGCGCCAGCAGCTTGGCCGTCTCAACGGCGAACACTGAAGCTTTCTTT
abundance: many; v_gene: TRBV29-1; len: 16; j_gene: TRBJ2-1; d_gene: TRBD2; CDR3aa: CSVDRTSGRGYNEQFF; CDR3nt: TGCAGCGTTGATAGAACTAGCGGGAGGGGGTACAATGAGCAGTTCTTC
abundance: few; v_gene: TRBV7-2; len: 13; j_gene: TRBJ2-4; d_gene: NA; CDR3aa: CASSFKRDSIQYF; CDR3nt: TGTGCCAGCAGCTTTAAGAGGGATAGCATTCAGTACTTC
abundance: many; v_gene: TRBV20-1; len: 11; j_gene: TRBJ2-1; d_gene: NA; CDR3aa: CRVKAYNEQFF; CDR3nt: TGCAGGGTAAAGGCCTACAATGAGCAGTTCTTC
abundance: many; v_gene: TRBV27; len: 16; j_gene: TRBJ2-3; d_gene: TRBD1; CDR3aa: CATRATGTGGFDTQYF; CDR3nt: TGTGCCACCCGGGCGACAGGAACAGGGGGATTTGACACGCAGTATTTT
abundance: NA; v_gene: TRBV5-1; len: 14; j_gene: TRBJ2-5; d_gene: TRBD1; CDR3aa: CASSVGTVQETQYF; CDR3nt: TGCGCCAGCAGCGTCGGGACAGTCCAAGAGACCCAGTACTTC
abundance: NA; v_gene: TRBV18; len: 16; j_gene: TRBJ1-6; d_gene: NA; CDR3aa: CASSTESLAYNSPLHF; CDR3nt: TGTGCCAGCTCAACGGAGAGTCTAGCTTATAATTCACCCCTCCACTTT
abundance: NA; v_gene: TRBV5-6; len: 17; j_gene: TRBJ2-4; d_gene: NA; CDR3aa: CASSLVDRGQRKNIQYF; CDR3nt: TGTGCCAGCAGCTTGGTCGATCGAGGACAGCGAAAAAACATTCAGTACTTC
abundance: few; v_gene: TRBV20-1; len: 11; j_gene: TRBJ2-2; d_gene: NA; CDR3aa: CSGGLSGELFF; CDR3nt: TGCAGTGGGGGCTTATCCGGGGAGCTGTTTTTT
abundance: few; v_gene: TRBV12-3/TRBV12-4; len: 14; j_gene: TRBJ2-2; d_gene: NA; CDR3aa: CASSPTTGSGELFF; CDR3nt: TGTGCCAGCAGTCCCACCACAGGTTCCGGGGAGCTGTTTTTT
abundance: NA; v_gene: TRBV5-5; len: 15; j_gene: TRBJ2-1; d_gene: NA; CDR3aa: CASSLARSSYNEQFF; CDR3nt: TGTGCCAGCAGCTTGGCCCGCAGCTCCTACAATGAGCAGTTCTTC
abundance: NA; v_gene: TRBV12-3/TRBV12-4; len: 14; j_gene: TRBJ2-7; d_gene: NA; CDR3aa: CASSVEGRPYEQYF; CDR3nt: TGTGCCAGCAGCGTGGAGGGAAGACCCTACGAGCAGTACTTC
abundance: many; v_gene: TRBV20-1; len: 14; j_gene: TRBJ2-1; d_gene: TRBD2; CDR3aa: CSARGGTSGTEQFF; CDR3nt: TGCAGTGCTAGAGGAGGGACTAGCGGCACTGAGCAGTTCTTC
abundance: few; v_gene: TRBV4-2; len: 18; j_gene: TRBJ1-2; d_gene: NA; CDR3aa: CASSQEEGEGAKGNGYTF; CDR3nt: TGTGCCAGCAGCCAAGAGGAGGGGGAAGGGGCGAAGGGAAATGGCTACACCTTC
abundance: few; v_gene: TRBV5-1; len: 15; j_gene: TRBJ2-1; d_gene: TRBD1; CDR3aa: CASSQTGTGSNEQFF; CDR3nt: TGCGCCAGCAGCCAAACCGGGACAGGGAGCAATGAGCAGTTCTTC
abundance: few; v_gene: TRBV12-3/TRBV12-4; len: 14; j_gene: TRBJ2-3; d_gene: NA; CDR3aa: CASRLQILTDTQYF; CDR3nt: TGTGCCAGCAGGTTACAGATACTCACAGATACGCAGTATTTT
abundance: NA; v_gene: TRBV10-3; len: 13; j_gene: TRBJ1-6; d_gene: NA; CDR3aa: CAIRGEGESPLHF; CDR3nt: TGTGCCATCAGGGGTGAGGGCGAATCACCCCTCCACTTT
abundance: few; v_gene: TRBV5-1; len: 15; j_gene: TRBJ1-6; d_gene: TRBD1; CDR3aa: CASSLGDRGNSPLHF; CDR3nt: TGCGCCAGCAGCTTGGGCGACAGGGGAAATTCACCCCTCCACTTT
abundance: NA; v_gene: TRBV30; len: 13; j_gene: TRBJ1-1; d_gene: TRBD1; CDR3aa: CAWSGGTGIEAFF; CDR3nt: TGTGCCTGGAGTGGGGGGACAGGGATTGAAGCTTTCTTT
abundance: few; v_gene: TRBV6-6; len: 15; j_gene: TRBJ1-1; d_gene: NA; CDR3aa: CASSPLRLGHTEAFF; CDR3nt: TGTGCCAGCAGTCCCCTCAGACTTGGTCACACTGAAGCTTTCTTT
abundance: many; v_gene: TRBV4-2; len: 17; j_gene: TRBJ1-2; d_gene: NA; CDR3aa: CASSQVIMVSRWYGYTF; CDR3nt: TGTGCCAGCAGCCAAGTTATAATGGTCAGCAGGTGGTATGGCTACACCTTC
abundance: many; v_gene: TRBV20-1; len: 16; j_gene: TRBJ2-3; d_gene: TRBD2; CDR3aa: CSARDMSGTSTDTQYF; CDR3nt: TGCAGTGCTAGAGATATGAGCGGGACTAGCACAGATACGCAGTATTTT